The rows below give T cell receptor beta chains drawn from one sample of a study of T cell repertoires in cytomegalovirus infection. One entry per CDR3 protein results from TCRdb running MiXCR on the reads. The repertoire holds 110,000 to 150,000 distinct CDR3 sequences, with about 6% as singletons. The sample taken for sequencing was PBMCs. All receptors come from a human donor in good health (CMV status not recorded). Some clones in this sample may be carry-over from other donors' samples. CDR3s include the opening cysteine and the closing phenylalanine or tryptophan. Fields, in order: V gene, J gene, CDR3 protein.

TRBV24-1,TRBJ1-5,CATSGTEGARFWHQPQHF
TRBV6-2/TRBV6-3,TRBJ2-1,CASSYFWGNEQFF
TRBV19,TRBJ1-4,CASTEGRKNEKLFF
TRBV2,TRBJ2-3,CASLAQVGDTQYF
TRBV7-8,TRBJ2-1,CASSLAGGPNEQFF
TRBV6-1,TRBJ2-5,CASSVGGRAETQYF
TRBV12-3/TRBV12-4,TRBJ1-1,CASSRQGADTEAFF
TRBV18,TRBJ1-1,CASSPGTGDRSEAFF
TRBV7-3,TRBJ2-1,CASHGLLRREQFF
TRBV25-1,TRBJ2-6,CASSGASGVRGANVLTF
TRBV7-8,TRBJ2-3,CASSFTGTGRDTQYF
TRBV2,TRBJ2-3,CASVRVLPRTDTQYF
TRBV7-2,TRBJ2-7,CASSLESGSYEQYF
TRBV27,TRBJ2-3,CASSLTGRLTDTQYF
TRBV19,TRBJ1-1,CASSPTNIPNTEAFF
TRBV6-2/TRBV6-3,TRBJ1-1,CASSHPPGRGNTEAFF
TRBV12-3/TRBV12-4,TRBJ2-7,CASSSTGGPSYEQYF
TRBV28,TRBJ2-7,CASSVGLTGSYEQYF
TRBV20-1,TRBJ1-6,CSAPPGGRASNSPLHF
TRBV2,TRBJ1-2,CASSEPSSNYGYTF
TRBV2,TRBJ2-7,CASRQSYEQYF
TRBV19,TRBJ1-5,CASSLDRSQLPQHF
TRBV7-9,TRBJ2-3,CASSSSGGAADTQYF
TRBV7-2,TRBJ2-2,CASSLVFSGGTGELFF
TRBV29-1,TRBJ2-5,CSVDGRSFQETQYF
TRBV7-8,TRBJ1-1,CASSLRDLNTEAFF
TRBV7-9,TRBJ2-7,CAGQASSYEQYF
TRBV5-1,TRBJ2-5,CASSLVVPSPLIQTQYF
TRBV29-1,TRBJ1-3,CSVEEGNTIYF
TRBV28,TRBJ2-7,CASTGQDGAYEQYF
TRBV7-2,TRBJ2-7,CASSPNPAGASYEQYF
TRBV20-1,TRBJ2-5,CSGLGQRSTQYF
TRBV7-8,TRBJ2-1,CASSLDRDDEQFF
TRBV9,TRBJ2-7,CASSVVADPPYEQYF
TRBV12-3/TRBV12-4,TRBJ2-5,CASSLRGEQETQYF
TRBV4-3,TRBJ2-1,CASSQESSAARGQFF
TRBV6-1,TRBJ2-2,CASRAGFNTGELFF
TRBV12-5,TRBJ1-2,CASGLDRDGLLDGYTF
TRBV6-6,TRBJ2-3,CASTLGLAGGPGDTQYF
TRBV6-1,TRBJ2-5,CASSEAAVEGGTQYF
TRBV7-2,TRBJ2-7,CASSLVHTSYEQYF